The 27 T cell receptor beta chains presented below share a single source sample, sequenced in a study of blood T cell repertoires in COVID-19. The assay was immunoSEQ multiplex PCR, and TCRdb's table has in-frame clones only and misses some. Of 65,000 to 80,000 clones in the sample, roughly 90% were seen once. The sequenced sample was peripheral blood. The source is a man aged 50 to 59 with active COVID-19.

This sequence joins TRBV28 and TRBJ2-7, with TRBD2 as a possible D gene (6 bases). Trimming took 3 bases from V and 3 from J, leaving 15 bases between them. Germline CDR1 and CDR2: MDHEN and SYDVKM. CDR3 length: 15 amino acids. The CDR3, as DNA: TGTGCCAGCAGTTTCTACAGCGGGCCCTTCTACGAGCAGTACTTC. Encoded protein: CASSFYSGPFYEQYF.

V usage is TRBV7-9 and J usage is TRBJ1-3, with a possible D match to TRBD1 (5 bases). This CDR3 has 14 amino acids. V lost 1 base to trimming and J lost 2 bases, with 6 bases between them. The germline CDR1 and CDR2 sequences are SEHNR and FQNEAQ (reference sequence). The CDR3 coding sequence is TGTGCCAGCAGCTTAGTAGGGGCTGGAAACACCATATATTTT. Its protein is CASSLVGAGNTIYF.

This clone was seen a handful of times. The chain recombines TRBV14 with TRBJ1-6; TRBD1 agrees at 9 bases. CDR3 length: 15 amino acids. Per the germline V gene, CDR1 is SGHDN and CDR2 is FVKESK. V gave up 3 bases and J gave up 11 bases; unmatched junction bases: 8. CDR3 amino acids: CASSQGQGRGPPLHF. The CDR3 DNA follows: TGTGCCAGCAGCCAGGGACAGGGAAGGGGGCCACCCCTCCACTTT.

The chain uses TRBV19 and TRBJ2-5, with D possibly matching TRBD1 (6 bases). Trimming left V 4 bases short and J 3 bases short, with 15 bases between. Germline CDR1 LNHDA, CDR2 SQIVND (reference sequence). CDR3 length: 15 residues. CDR3 nucleotide sequence: TGTGCCAGTAGTAGACCCCAGGGGCCGAAAGAGACCCAGTACTTC. Amino acids: CASSRPQGPKETQYF.

V and J are TRBV4-3 and TRBJ1-1; 10 bases are a match to TRBD1. J lost 11 bases, V lost 0 bases, and 6 bases had no gene match. Per the germline V gene, CDR1 is LGHNA and CDR2 is YSLEER. The CDR3 length is 14 residues. The DNA for the CDR3 is TGCGCCAGCAGCCAAGAGGGGGACAGGGGTTATGCTTTCTTT. Translating it yields CASSQEGDRGYAFF.

The chain recombines TRBV29-1 with TRBJ1-2; D gene unclear. Germline V gene sequence: CDR1 SQVTM, CDR2 ANQGSEA. This CDR3 contains 13 residues. With 0 bases removed from V and 1 base from J, the gap between germline ends came to 6 bases. In nucleotides, the CDR3 is TGCAGCGTTGAAGAGGAGTATAACTATGGCTACACCTTC. It specifies CSVEEEYNYGYTF.

The chain employs TRBV10-3 and TRBJ2-1; TRBD2 matches 8 bases. The V gene end was trimmed by 0 bases and the J gene end by 9 bases; junction bases not matched to a gene: 10. CDR1 and CDR2 from the germline V gene are ENHRY and SYGVKD. CDR3 size: 16 residues. CDR3 sequence: CAISESIWREDAEQFF. DNA for the CDR3: TGTGCCATCAGTGAGTCGATCTGGCGGGAGGACGCTGAGCAGTTCTTC.

The gene calls are TRBV27 and TRBJ2-7, with 7 bases lining up with TRBD1. Germline-derived CDR1 and CDR2 are MNHEY and SMNVEV (reference sequence). J gave up 6 bases and V 5 bases, and 10 bases lay outside the gene matches. This CDR3 is 14 amino acids long. The CDR3: CASSHDRVDIEQYF. The CDR3 DNA reads as TGTGCCAGCAGTCACGACAGGGTTGACATCGAGCAGTACTTC.

This clone was seen a handful of times. The chain carries TRBV6-5 and TRBJ2-1; 8 bases match TRBD2. This CDR3 comprises 15 residues. Per germline, CDR1 MNHEY and CDR2 SVGAGI. V shed 7 bases and J 7 bases; nucleotides not matched to a gene: 12. The CDR3 region has the DNA TGTGCCAGCACGGTCCCGGGACTAGTGGGTAATGAGCAGTTCTTC. Translation: CASTVPGLVGNEQFF.

This clone was seen a single time. This chain connects TRBV7-9 to TRBJ2-3, with 9 positions matching TRBD2. Germline trimming cut 5 bases from V and 6 bases from J; bases unmatched to any gene: 3. Germline V gene sequence: CDR1 SEHNR, CDR2 FQNEAQ (reference sequence). There are 13 residues in the CDR3. Written as DNA, the CDR3 is TGTGCCAGCAGCCCTAGCGGGATGGATACGCAGTATTTT. Residues: CASSPSGMDTQYF.

V and J are TRBV9 and TRBJ2-5, with 10 bases matching TRBD2. Trimming at V came to 3 bases and at J to 4 bases, leaving 9 bases not matched to a gene. Germline V gene lookup returns CDR1 SGDLS and CDR2 YYNGEE. The CDR3 is made up of 16 amino acids. CDR3 DNA sequence: TGTGCCAGCAGCGGGTGGGGTCTAGCGGGAGTAGAGACCCAGTACTTC. Protein sequence: CASSGWGLAGVETQYF.

The rearrangement uses TRBV4-2 and TRBJ2-7, with D perhaps matching TRBD2 (6 bases). Germline values: CDR1 LGHNA, CDR2 YNFKEQ. The V end lost 4 bases, the J end lost 0 bases, and 13 bases lay between the germline ends. This CDR3 spans 15 amino acids. The CDR3 DNA sequence: TGTGCCAGCAGCCTGACCGGGACTCCCTCCTACGAGCAGTACTTC. As protein: CASSLTGTPSYEQYF.

V gene TRBV3-1 (or the pseudogene TRBV3-2) combines with J gene TRBJ2-1, with D tentatively TRBD1 (5 bases). Trimming cost V 0 bases and J 3 bases, with 9 bases left between them. CDR3 length: 15 amino acids. Germline assignment: CDR1 LGHDT and CDR2 YNNKEL (reference sequence). Written as DNA, the CDR3 is TGTGCCAGCAGCCAAGAACCAGGGTTCTACAATGAGCAGTTCTTC. Amino acid sequence: CASSQEPGFYNEQFF.

In this sample, this clone turned up a few times. This chain links TRBV10-1 with TRBJ2-7, with a weak D call TRBD2 (5 bases). The CDR3 is made up of 19 amino acids. Trimming left V 6 bases short and J 0 bases short, with 27 bases between. CDR1 WNHNN and CDR2 SYGVQD come from the germline V gene (reference sequence). CDR3 residues: CASSDYTSPTIESSYEQYF. The DNA of the CDR3 is TGCGCCAGCAGCGATTATACTAGTCCAACCATCGAAAGCTCCTACGAGCAGTACTTC.

The genes are TRBV11-2 and TRBJ2-1; D unclear. This CDR3 spans 18 amino acids. V shed 1 base and J shed 4 bases, with 20 bases lying between them. Germline CDR1 is SGHAT and CDR2 is FQNNGV. The CDR3 region is CASSLGVRRRSLYNEQFF. The CDR3, as DNA: TGTGCCAGCAGCTTAGGGGTTCGGCGGCGGAGCTTATACAATGAGCAGTTCTTC.

The gene calls are TRBV10-3 and TRBJ1-1, with 8 bases that match TRBD1. The CDR3 length is 15 residues. V lost 2 bases and J lost 5; bases outside the gene matches: 7. CDR1 and CDR2 from the germline V gene are ENHRY and SYGVKD. The CDR3 region is CAISEGQGLGTEAFF. For the CDR3, the DNA is TGTGCCATCAGTGAGGGACAGGGTCTTGGTACTGAAGCTTTCTTT.

V usage is TRBV10-2 and J usage is TRBJ1-1; 10 bases map to TRBD1. This CDR3 is 17 amino acids long. CDR1 and CDR2 (germline): WSHSY, SAAADI. The junction had 11 bases not matched to a gene; V was cut back by 6 bases and J by 1 base. CDR3 protein: CASRRSGTGAANTEAFF. In DNA, the CDR3 is TGCGCCAGCAGAAGAAGCGGGACAGGGGCCGCGAACACTGAAGCTTTCTTT.

The chain couples TRBV5-6 to TRBJ2-2, with D unresolved. The germline V gene encodes CDR1 SGHDT and CDR2 YYEEEE. Trimming removed 0 bases at V and 11 bases at J, with 11 bases between. The CDR3 length is 13 residues. CDR3: CASSLGLSQELFF. In DNA, the CDR3 is TGTGCCAGCAGCTTGGGACTTTCCCAAGAGCTGTTTTTT.

The chain is built from TRBV6-5 and TRBJ2-5; perhaps TRBD2 as D (6 bases). This CDR3 comprises 14 residues. The ends were cut back, 6 bases at V and 5 bases at J, with 16 bases in the middle. Germline V gene lookup returns CDR1 MNHEY and CDR2 SVGAGI. DNA of the CDR3: TGTGCCAGCAGGCCTAGCGCGGGACGCGAGACCCAGTACTTC. Translation gives CASRPSAGRETQYF.

V gene TRBV12-3 or TRBV12-4 combines with J gene TRBJ1-4; TRBD1 agrees at 7 bases. CDR3 size: 12 residues. Trimming took 6 bases from V and 14 from J; bases not matched to a gene: 9. The CDR3 is CASRRQGTWLFF. The CDR3 DNA follows: TGTGCCAGCAGGCGACAGGGAACGTGGCTGTTTTTT.

The CDR3, as DNA: TGTGCCAGCAGCCCCCTTCAACAGGGTCGCTATGGCTACACCTTC. Translation: CASSPLQQGRYGYTF. The chain links TRBV5-4 to TRBJ1-2; TRBD1 might be the D (6 bases). V was shortened by 4 bases and J by 4 bases, with 17 bases between the two germline ends. Per germline, CDR1 SGHNT and CDR2 YYREEE (reference sequence). The CDR3 runs 15 residues. The variable domain in full, with the rest retrieved from reference TRBV5-4 and TRBJ1-2, is ETGVTQSPTHLIKTRGQQVTLRCSSQSGHNTVSWYQQALGQGPQFIFQYYREEENGRGNFPPRFSGLQFPNYSSELNVNALELDDSALYLCASSPLQQGRYGYTFGSGTRLTVV.

The chain couples TRBV11-3 to TRBJ1-6, with 7 bases lining up with TRBD1. Trimming took 3 bases from V and 5 from J; bases not matched to a gene: 1. The CDR3 is 14 residues long. In germline, CDR1 is SGHNT, CDR2 YENEEA. This CDR3 is CASSLDRNNSPLHF. The CDR3, as DNA: TGTGCCAGCAGCTTGGACAGGAATAATTCACCCCTCCACTTT.

The rearrangement links TRBV29-1 to TRBJ1-2; 8 bases line up with TRBD1. The CDR3 sequence is 14 residues long. V was pared by 6 bases and J by 4 bases, with 10 bases of the junction left unmatched. Germline V gives CDR1 SQVTM, CDR2 ANQGSEA. The CDR3 sequence is CSVPQGGRGYGYTF. CDR3 sequence (DNA): TGCAGCGTCCCACAGGGGGGACGCGGCTATGGCTACACCTTC.

CDR3 DNA sequence: TGTGCCAGCAGTGAAGGCGCAGGGGGCTCGCGGGGCTACACCTTC. Its translation: CASSEGAGGSRGYTF. V and J are TRBV6-1 and TRBJ1-2, with 8 bases lining up with TRBD1. V was pared by 1 base and J by 8 bases, with 9 bases of the junction left unmatched. This CDR3 region has 15 residues. The germline V gene has CDR1 MNHNS and CDR2 SASEGT.

The chain joins TRBV10-3 to TRBJ2-1, with D possibly matching TRBD1 (6 bases). The CDR3 loop spans 17 amino acids. V was pared by 0 bases and J by 4 bases, with 16 bases between. Germline CDR1 is ENHRY and CDR2 is SYGVKD. CDR3 nucleotide sequence: TGTGCCATCAGTGAGTCCGTTGAGAACAGGGCGTACAATGAGCAGTTCTTC. This sequence encodes CAISESVENRAYNEQFF.

The V gene is TRBV4-3, the J gene TRBJ2-7, with D unclear. Germline assignment: CDR1 LGHNA and CDR2 YSLEER. The CDR3 contains 14 residues. Trimming shortened V by 0 bases and J by 4 bases, and 10 bases separated the two germline ends. This chain's CDR3 is CASSQDVNGYEQYF. The CDR3 DNA follows: TGCGCCAGCAGCCAAGATGTCAACGGTTACGAGCAGTACTTC.

V gene TRBV29-1 combines with J gene TRBJ1-4; TRBD1 matches 7 bases. CDR1 and CDR2 from the germline V gene are SQVTM and ANQGSEA. The CDR3 sequence is 14 residues long. The trim removed 3 bases at V and 6 bases at J, leaving 7 bases unmatched. CDR3 nucleotide sequence: TGCAGCGTTGATTTGGGGACAGAGCATGAAAAACTGTTTTTT. Its protein product is CSVDLGTEHEKLFF.